This T cell receptor beta chain comes out of a study of cytomegalovirus exposure and HLA in healthy donors. 13 Jbeta primers and 60 Vbeta primers were used for the PCR. The repertoire was sequenced with immunoSEQ multiplex PCR; TCRdb's copy has only in-frame clones and lacks some. The repertoire includes about 150,000 clones, around a tenth of them detected once, and 1.8% sits in the top ten. In the case of this clone: The antigen remains undetermined.

The junction had 7 bases not matched to a gene; V was cut back by 0 bases and J by 5 bases. CDR1 is SGHDN, CDR2 FVKESK, per germline. The CDR3 sequence is 15 residues long. Findings and caveats of the study: Using the classifier, cytomegalovirus status was reportedly diagnosed with high specificity and sensitivity. Rare TCR sequences predominated, though certain public TCRs were found in many donors. The records held CMV serostatus as the only immune exposure information. 164 TCR beta chains were listed as cytomegalovirus-associated.

The sequence was collected from a man aged 50 to 60 in good health and CMV-seronegative. Sequencing used PBMCs. The V call is TRBV14, the J call TRBJ2-7; 7 bases line up with TRBD1. The CDR3 region has the DNA TGTGCCAGCAGCCAAGAGAGGCAGGGGGACGACGAGCAGTACTTC. It specifies CASSQERQGDDEQYF.